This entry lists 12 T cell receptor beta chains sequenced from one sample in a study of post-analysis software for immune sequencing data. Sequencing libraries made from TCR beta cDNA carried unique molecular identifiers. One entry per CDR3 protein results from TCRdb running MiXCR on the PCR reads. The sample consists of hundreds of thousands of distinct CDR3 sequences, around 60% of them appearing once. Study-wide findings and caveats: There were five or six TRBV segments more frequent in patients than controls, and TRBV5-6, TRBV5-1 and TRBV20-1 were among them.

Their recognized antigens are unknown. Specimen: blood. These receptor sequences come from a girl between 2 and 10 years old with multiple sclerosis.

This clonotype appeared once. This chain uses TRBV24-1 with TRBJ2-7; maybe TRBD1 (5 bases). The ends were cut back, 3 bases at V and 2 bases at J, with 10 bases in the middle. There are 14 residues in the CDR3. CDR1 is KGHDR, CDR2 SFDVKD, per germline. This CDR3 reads CATSDTQVPYEQYF. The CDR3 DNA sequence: TGTGCCACCAGTGATACACAGGTTCCCTACGAGCAGTACTTC.

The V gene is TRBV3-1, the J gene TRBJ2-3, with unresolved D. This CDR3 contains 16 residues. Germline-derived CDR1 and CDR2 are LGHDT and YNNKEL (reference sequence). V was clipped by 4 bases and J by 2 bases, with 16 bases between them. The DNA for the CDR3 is TGTGCCAGCAGCCCAAGTCACCTAGTTATCACAGATACGCAGTATTTT. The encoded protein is CASSPSHLVITDTQYF.

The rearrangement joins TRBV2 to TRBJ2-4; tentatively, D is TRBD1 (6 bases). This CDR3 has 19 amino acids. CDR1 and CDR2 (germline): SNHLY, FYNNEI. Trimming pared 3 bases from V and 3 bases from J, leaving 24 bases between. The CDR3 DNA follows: TGTGCCAGCAGTGACCATGGGGGCGCCAGGGGACCCATCAAAAACATTCAGTACTTC. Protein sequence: CASSDHGGARGPIKNIQYF.

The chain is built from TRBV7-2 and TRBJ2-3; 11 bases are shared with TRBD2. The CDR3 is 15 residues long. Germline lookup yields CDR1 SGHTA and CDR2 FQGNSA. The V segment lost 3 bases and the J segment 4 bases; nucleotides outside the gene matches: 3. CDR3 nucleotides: TGTGCCAGCAGCTTGACTAGCGGGGCCGCAGATACGCAGTATTTT. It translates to CASSLTSGAADTQYF.

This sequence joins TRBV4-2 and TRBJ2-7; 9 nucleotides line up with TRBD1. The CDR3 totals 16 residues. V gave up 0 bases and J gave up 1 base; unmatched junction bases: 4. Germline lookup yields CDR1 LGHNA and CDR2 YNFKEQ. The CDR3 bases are TGTGCCAGCAGCCAAGATCTGGGGACAGGGTCCTACGAGCAGTACTTC. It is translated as CASSQDLGTGSYEQYF.

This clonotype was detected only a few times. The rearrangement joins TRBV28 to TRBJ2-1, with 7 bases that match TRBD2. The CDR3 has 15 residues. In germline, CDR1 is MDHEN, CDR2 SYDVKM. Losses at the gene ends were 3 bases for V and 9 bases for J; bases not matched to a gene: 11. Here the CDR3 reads CASSFRGGRESEQFF. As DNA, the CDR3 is TGTGCCAGCAGTTTTAGGGGCGGGAGAGAGAGTGAGCAGTTCTTC.

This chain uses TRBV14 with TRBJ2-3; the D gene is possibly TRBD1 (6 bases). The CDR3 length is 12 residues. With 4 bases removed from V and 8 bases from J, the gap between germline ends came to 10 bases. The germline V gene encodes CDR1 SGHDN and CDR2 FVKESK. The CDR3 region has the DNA TGTGCCAGCAGCCCTGGGGACATTACGCAGTATTTT. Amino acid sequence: CASSPGDITQYF.

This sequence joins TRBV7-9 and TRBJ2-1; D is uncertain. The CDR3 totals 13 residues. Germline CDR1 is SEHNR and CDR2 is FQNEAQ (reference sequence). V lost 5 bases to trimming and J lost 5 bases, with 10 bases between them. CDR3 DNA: TGTGCCAGCAGCGCCTTGGGTAACAATGAGCAGTTCTTC. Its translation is CASSALGNNEQFF.

DNA for the CDR3: TGCGCCAGCAGCCGATCAGAGGGACAGGGACCCCTCCACTTT. Translating it yields CASSRSEGQGPLHF. The rearrangement uses TRBV4-1 and TRBJ1-6; 9 bases are shared with TRBD1. The CDR3 contains 14 residues. V lost 4 bases to trimming and J lost 12 bases; unmatched junction nucleotides: 7. CDR1 and CDR2 (germline): MGHRA, YSYEKL.

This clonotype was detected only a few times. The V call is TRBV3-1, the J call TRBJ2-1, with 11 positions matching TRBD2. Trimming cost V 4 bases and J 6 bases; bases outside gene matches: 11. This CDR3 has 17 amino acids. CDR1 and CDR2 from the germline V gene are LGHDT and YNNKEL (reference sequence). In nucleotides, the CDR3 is TGTGCCAGCAGCCGAACCGGGACTAGCGGAAGTCGCAATGAGCAGTTCTTC. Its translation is CASSRTGTSGSRNEQFF.

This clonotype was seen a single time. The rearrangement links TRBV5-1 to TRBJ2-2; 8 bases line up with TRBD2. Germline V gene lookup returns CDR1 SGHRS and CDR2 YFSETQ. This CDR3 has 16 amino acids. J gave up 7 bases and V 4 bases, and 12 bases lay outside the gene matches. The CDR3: CASSPVPSGQVGELFF. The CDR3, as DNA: TGCGCCAGCAGCCCAGTCCCTAGCGGGCAGGTCGGGGAGCTGTTTTTT.

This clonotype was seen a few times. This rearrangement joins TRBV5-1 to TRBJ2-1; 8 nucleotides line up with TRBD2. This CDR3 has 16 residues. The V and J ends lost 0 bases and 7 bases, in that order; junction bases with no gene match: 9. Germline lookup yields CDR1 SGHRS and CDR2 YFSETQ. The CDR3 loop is CASSLVGAGGRNEQFF. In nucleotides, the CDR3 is TGCGCCAGCAGCTTGGTTGGGGCGGGGGGCCGAAATGAGCAGTTCTTC.